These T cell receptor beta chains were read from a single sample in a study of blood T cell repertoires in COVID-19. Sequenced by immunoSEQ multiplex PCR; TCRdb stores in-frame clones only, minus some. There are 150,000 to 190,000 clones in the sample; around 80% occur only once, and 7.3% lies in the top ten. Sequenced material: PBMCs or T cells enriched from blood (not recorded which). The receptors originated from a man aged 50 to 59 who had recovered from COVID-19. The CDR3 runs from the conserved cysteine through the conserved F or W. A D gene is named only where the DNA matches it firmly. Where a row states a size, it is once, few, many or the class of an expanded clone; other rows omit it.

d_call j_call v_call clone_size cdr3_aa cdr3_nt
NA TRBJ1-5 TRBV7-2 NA CASSLDLSAQHF TGTGCCAGCAGCTTAGATCTGTCGGCCCAGCATTTT
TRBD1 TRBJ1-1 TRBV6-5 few CASSWTGGVNTEAFF TGTGCCAGCAGTTGGACAGGGGGCGTGAACACTGAAGCTTTCTTT
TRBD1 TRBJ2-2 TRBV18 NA CASSPGQAGGGELFF TGTGCCAGCTCACCAGGACAGGCAGGAGGCGGGGAGCTGTTTTTT
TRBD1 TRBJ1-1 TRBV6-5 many CASSYDRANTEAFF TGTGCCAGCAGTTACGACAGGGCGAACACTGAAGCTTTCTTT
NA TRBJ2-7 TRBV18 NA CASSPPKSQGAGGGPSYEQYF TGTGCCAGCTCACCACCTAAATCGCAGGGGGCGGGCGGGGGACCATCCTACGAGCAGTACTTC
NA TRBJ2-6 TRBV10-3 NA CAISGDGDSGANVLTF TGTGCCATCAGTGGCGACGGGGACTCTGGGGCCAACGTCCTGACTTTC
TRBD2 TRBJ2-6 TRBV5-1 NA CARAGGAGANVLTF TGCGCCCGCGCGGGGGGGGCTGGGGCCAACGTCCTGACTTTC
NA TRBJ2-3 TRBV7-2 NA CASSSQTDTQYF TGTGCCAGCAGCTCGCAGACAGATACGCAGTATTTT
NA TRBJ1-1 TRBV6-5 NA CASRSGAEAFF TGTGCCAGCAGGTCAGGGGCTGAAGCTTTCTTT
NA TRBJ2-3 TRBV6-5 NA CASSWRQVDTQYF TGTGCCAGCAGTTGGCGACAGGTAGATACGCAGTATTTT
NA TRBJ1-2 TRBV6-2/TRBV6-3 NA CASSYSSKNYGYTF TGTGCCAGCAGTTACTCGAGTAAGAACTATGGCTACACCTTC
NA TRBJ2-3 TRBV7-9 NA CASSLPRLDTQYF TGTGCCAGCAGCTTACCTAGACTAGATACGCAGTATTTT
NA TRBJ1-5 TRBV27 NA CASRKTDNQPQHF TGTGCCAGCAGAAAGACAGACAATCAGCCCCAGCATTTT
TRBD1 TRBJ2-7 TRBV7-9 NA CASSLDTGTGTYEQYF TGTGCCAGCAGCTTAGACACCGGGACAGGGACGTACGAGCAGTACTTC
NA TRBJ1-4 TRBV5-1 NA CASSQKEGTNEKLFF TGCGCCAGCAGCCAAAAGGAGGGTACTAATGAAAAACTGTTTTTT
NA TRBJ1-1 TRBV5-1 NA CASSLASLDSSPNTEAFF TGCGCCAGCAGCTTGGCCTCATTGGACAGCTCCCCAAACACTGAAGCTTTCTTT
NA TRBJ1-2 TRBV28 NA CASSLRGGFYGYTF TGTGCCAGCAGTTTACGGGGGGGCTTCTATGGCTACACCTTC
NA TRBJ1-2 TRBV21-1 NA CASSKEGKGAGYTF TGTGCCAGCAGCAAGGAAGGAAAGGGGGCTGGCTACACCTTC
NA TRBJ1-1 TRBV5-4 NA CASSFMGVRTEAFF TGTGCCAGCAGCTTTATGGGAGTACGCACTGAAGCTTTCTTT
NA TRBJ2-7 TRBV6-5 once CASSYSGHYEQYF TGTGCCAGCAGTTACTCTGGGCACTACGAGCAGTACTTC
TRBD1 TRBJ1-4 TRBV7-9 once CASSKRTGLLFF TGTGCCAGCAGCAAACGGACAGGGTTGCTGTTTTTT
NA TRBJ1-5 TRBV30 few CAWSTLGANQPQHF TGTGCCTGGAGTACCTTAGGGGCAAATCAGCCCCAGCATTTT
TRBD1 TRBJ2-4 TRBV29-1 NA CSVEGQGKNIQYF TGCAGCGTTGAGGGACAGGGGAAAAACATTCAGTACTTC
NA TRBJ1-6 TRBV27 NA CASSPQTGLYNSPLHF TGTGCCAGCAGTCCACAAACAGGGCTCTATAATTCACCCCTCCACTTT
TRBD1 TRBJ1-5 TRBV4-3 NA CASSQRRGQGDQPQHF TGCGCCAGCAGCCAACGGAGAGGACAGGGGGATCAGCCCCAGCATTTT
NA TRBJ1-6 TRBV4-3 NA CASSQNENSPLHF TGCGCCAGCAGCCAAAACGAGAATTCACCCCTCCACTTT
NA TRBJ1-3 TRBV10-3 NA CAIRVNGVGGSGNTIYF TGTGCCATCAGGGTTAATGGTGTGGGGGGCTCTGGAAACACCATATATTTT
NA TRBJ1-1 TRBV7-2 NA CASSLLGRGTEAFF TGTGCCAGCAGCTTGTTAGGGAGAGGCACTGAAGCTTTCTTT
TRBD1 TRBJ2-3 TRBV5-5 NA CASSLGQGARLTQYF TGTGCCAGCAGCTTAGGTCAGGGGGCCCGTCTTACGCAGTATTTT
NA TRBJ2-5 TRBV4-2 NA CASSQDPPSPVETQYF TGTGCCAGCAGCCAAGATCCTCCTTCGCCAGTAGAGACCCAGTACTTC
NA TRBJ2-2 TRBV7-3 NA CASSLVGGHTGELFF TGTGCCAGCAGCTTGGTGGGGGGACACACCGGGGAGCTGTTTTTT
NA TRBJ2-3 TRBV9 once CASSVGPAARGIDTQYF TGTGCCAGCAGCGTAGGACCGGCTGCCCGAGGGATAGATACGCAGTATTTT
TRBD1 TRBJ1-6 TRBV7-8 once CASSLGQGKSPLHF TGTGCCAGCAGCTTAGGACAGGGGAAATCACCCCTCCACTTT
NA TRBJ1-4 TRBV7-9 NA CASSLVGALGEKLFF TGTGCCAGCAGCTTAGTGGGGGCACTGGGTGAAAAACTGTTTTTT
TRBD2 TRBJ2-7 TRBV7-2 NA CASSSRTSGRLYEQYF TGTGCCAGCAGCTCCCGGACTAGCGGGAGACTCTACGAGCAGTACTTC
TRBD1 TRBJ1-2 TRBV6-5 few CASSYGQAGHYGYTF TGTGCCAGCAGTTACGGACAGGCGGGACACTATGGCTACACCTTC
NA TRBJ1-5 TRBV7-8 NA CASSSQGSNQPQHF TGTGCCAGCAGCTCCCAGGGTAGCAATCAGCCCCAGCATTTT
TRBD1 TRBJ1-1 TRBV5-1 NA CASSLAGQGADTEAFF TGCGCCAGCAGCTTGGCCGGACAGGGGGCGGACACTGAAGCTTTCTTT
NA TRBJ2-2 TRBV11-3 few CASSPRRGTGELFF TGTGCCAGCAGCCCCCGACGAGGCACCGGGGAGCTGTTTTTT
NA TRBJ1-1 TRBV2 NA CASRIQGRLNTEAFF TGTGCCAGCAGAATACAGGGTAGATTGAACACTGAAGCTTTCTTT
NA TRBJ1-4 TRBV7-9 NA CASSFAQGSVEKLFF TGTGCCAGCAGCTTTGCACAGGGTTCCGTTGAAAAACTGTTTTTT
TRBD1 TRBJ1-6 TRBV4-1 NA CASSQNRGSGSPLHF TGCGCCAGCAGCCAGAACAGGGGTAGTGGTTCACCCCTCCACTTT
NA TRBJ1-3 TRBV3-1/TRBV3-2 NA CASSQGGRAISGNTIYF TGTGCCAGCAGCCAAGGGGGGCGGGCGATCTCTGGAAACACCATATATTTT
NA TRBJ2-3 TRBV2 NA CASTLTSTDTQYF TGTGCCAGCACACTAACTAGCACAGATACGCAGTATTTT
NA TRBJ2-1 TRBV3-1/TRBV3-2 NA CASSRVSPSEQFF TGTGCCAGCAGCCGAGTTTCCCCGAGTGAGCAGTTCTTC
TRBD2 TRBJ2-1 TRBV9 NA CASSASGGASNEQFF TGTGCCAGCAGCGCTAGCGGGGGGGCGTCGAATGAGCAGTTCTTC
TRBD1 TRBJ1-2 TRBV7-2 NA CASSLYPGQTYGYTF TGTGCCAGCAGCCTCTACCCGGGACAGACCTATGGCTACACCTTC
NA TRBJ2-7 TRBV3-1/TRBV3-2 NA CASSWGLYEQYF TGTGCCAGCAGTTGGGGCCTCTACGAGCAGTACTTC
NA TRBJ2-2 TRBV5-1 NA CASSLYVSNTGELFF TGCGCCAGCAGCTTGTACGTCAGTAACACCGGGGAGCTGTTTTTT
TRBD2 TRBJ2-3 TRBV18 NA CAVGDGAGVPDTQYF TGTGCCGTCGGGGATGGAGCGGGGGTGCCAGATACGCAGTATTTT
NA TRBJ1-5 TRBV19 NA CASSPDEGGNQPQHF TGTGCCAGTAGTCCGGATGAGGGTGGCAATCAGCCCCAGCATTTT
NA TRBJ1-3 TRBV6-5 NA CASSTSGAGNTIYF TGTGCCAGCAGTACATCAGGGGCTGGAAACACCATATATTTT
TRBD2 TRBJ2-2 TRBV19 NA CASSIVETSGGRVTGELFF TGTGCCAGTAGTATAGTTGAGACTAGCGGGGGGCGCGTCACCGGGGAGCTGTTTTTT
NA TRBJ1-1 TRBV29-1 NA CSVAKNTEAFF TGCAGCGTTGCAAAAAACACTGAAGCTTTCTTT
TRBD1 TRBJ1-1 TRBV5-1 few CASSLAAGGLAEAFF TGCGCCAGCAGCTTGGCGGCAGGGGGTTTGGCTGAAGCTTTCTTT
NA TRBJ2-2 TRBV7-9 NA CASGEPNTGELFF TGTGCCAGCGGGGAGCCGAACACCGGGGAGCTGTTTTTT
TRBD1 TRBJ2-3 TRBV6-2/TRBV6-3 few CASSSPDRGHTDTQYF TGTGCCAGCAGTTCCCCAGACAGGGGGCACACAGATACGCAGTATTTT
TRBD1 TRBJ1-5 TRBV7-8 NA CASSPGTADNQPQHF TGTGCCAGCAGCCCAGGGACAGCTGACAATCAGCCCCAGCATTTT
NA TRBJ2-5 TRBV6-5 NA CASRQQGQETQYF TGTGCCAGCAGACAACAGGGTCAAGAGACCCAGTACTTC